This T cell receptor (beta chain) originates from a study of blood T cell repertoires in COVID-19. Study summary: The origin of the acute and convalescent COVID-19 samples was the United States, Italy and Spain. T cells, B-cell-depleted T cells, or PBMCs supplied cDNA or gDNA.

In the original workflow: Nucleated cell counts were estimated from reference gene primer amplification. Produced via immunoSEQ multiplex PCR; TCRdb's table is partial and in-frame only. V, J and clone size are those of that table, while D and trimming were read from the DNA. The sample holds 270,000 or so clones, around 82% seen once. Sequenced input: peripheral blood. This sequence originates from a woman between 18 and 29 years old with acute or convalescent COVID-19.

The CDR3 spells CASKGNTNYGYTF. DNA of the CDR3: TGTGCCAGCAAGGGGAACACTAACTATGGCTACACCTTC. The chain joins TRBV6-6 to TRBJ1-2, with a possible D match to TRBD1 (5 bases). Looked up from germline, CDR1 is MNHNY and CDR2 is SVGAGI (reference sequence). The CDR3 has 13 residues. V lost 7 bases and J lost 0, with 9 bases in between.